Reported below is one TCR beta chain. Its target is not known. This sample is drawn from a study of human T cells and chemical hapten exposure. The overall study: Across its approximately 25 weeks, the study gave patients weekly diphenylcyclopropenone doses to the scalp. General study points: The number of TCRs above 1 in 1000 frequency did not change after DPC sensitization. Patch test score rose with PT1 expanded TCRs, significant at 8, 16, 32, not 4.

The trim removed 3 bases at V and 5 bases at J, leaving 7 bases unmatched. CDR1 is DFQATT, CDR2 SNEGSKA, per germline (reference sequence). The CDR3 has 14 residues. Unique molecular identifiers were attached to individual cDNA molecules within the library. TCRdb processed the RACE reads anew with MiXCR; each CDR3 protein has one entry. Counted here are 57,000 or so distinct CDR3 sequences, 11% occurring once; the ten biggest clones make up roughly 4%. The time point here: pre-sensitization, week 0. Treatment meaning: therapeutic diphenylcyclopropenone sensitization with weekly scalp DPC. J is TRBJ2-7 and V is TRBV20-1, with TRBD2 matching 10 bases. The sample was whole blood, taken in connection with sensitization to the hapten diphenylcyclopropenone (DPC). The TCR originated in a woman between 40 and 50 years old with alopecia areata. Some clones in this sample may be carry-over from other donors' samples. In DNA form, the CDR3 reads TGCAGTGCTAGGCAAGCGGGAGGGATCCACGAGCAGTACTTC. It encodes CSARQAGGIHEQYF.